The 15 T cell receptor beta chains presented below share a single source sample, sequenced in a study of CD8 T cells in ankylosing spondylitis. Points from the study as a whole: Ankylosing spondylitis blood appeared to carry a characteristic TCR beta motif of roughly eight highly homologous variants.

No cognate antigen is known for these TCRs. TCRdb re-called the 5' RACE reads through MiXCR, storing one row per CDR3 protein. The sample carries about 540,000 distinct CDR3 sequences, about 13% recorded once. The sample consisted of blood, either unsorted or a sorted T cell fraction (not recorded which). The receptor source for this set is a male donor with ankylosing spondylitis.

This clonotype was recorded at least ten times. J is TRBJ2-7 and V is TRBV12-3 or TRBV12-4; TRBD2 matches at 7 bases. The CDR3 runs 14 residues. The V segment lost 3 bases and the J segment 3 bases; nucleotides outside the gene matches: 5. CDR3 sequence: CASSFSGLNYEQYF. In DNA, the CDR3 is TGTGCCAGCAGTTTCTCGGGACTAAACTACGAGCAGTACTTC.

The sample holds many counts of this clonotype. J is TRBJ1-2 and V is TRBV3-1; a possible D gene is TRBD1 (6 bases). This CDR3 is built from 15 residues. Germline CDR1 LGHDT, CDR2 YNNKEL (reference sequence). The V end was cut by 0 bases, the J end by 4 bases, with 12 bases between. The CDR3: CASSQEPGAGYGYTF. As DNA, the CDR3 is TGTGCCAGCAGCCAAGAGCCAGGGGCTGGCTATGGCTACACCTTC.

This clonotype was seen more than once but under ten times. This sequence joins TRBV7-9 and TRBJ2-5, with D possibly being TRBD1 (5 bases). Trimming stripped 3 bases from V and 1 base from J, with 9 bases between. CDR1 and CDR2 (germline): SEHNR, FQNEAQ (reference sequence). The CDR3 extends over 14 amino acids. The CDR3 coding sequence is TGTGCCAGCAGCTTTTTTGGGGCCCAAGAGACCCAGTACTTC. This encodes CASSFFGAQETQYF.

The chain employs TRBV7-8 and TRBJ2-5; 11 positions agree with TRBD2. The length of the CDR3 is 16 residues. Trimming at V came to 3 bases and at J to 5 bases, leaving 8 bases not matched to a gene. The germline V gene encodes CDR1 SGHVS and CDR2 FQNEAQ. The CDR3 coding sequence is TGTGCCAGCAGCTTCTATAGCGGGAGGGCCGGTGAGACCCAGTACTTC. This translates into CASSFYSGRAGETQYF.

This clonotype was seen only a few times. Here the CDR3 reads CATSRTTGGPQPQHF. The CDR3 DNA follows: TGTGCCACCAGCAGGACAACAGGGGGCCCTCAGCCCCAGCATTTT. The rearrangement joins TRBV15 to TRBJ1-5; 9 bases fit TRBD1. The germline V gene has CDR1 LNHNV and CDR2 YYDKDF (reference sequence). Trimming at V came to 3 bases and at J to 6 bases, leaving 6 bases not matched to a gene. This CDR3 has 15 amino acids.

The rearrangement links TRBV28 to TRBJ2-2; D perhaps matches TRBD2 (5 bases). Trimming removed 7 bases at V and 5 bases at J, with 14 bases between. This CDR3 region has 14 residues. Germline CDR1 and CDR2: MDHEN and SYDVKM. This CDR3 reads CASNLWSGTGELFF. DNA for the CDR3: TGTGCCAGCAACTTATGGTCGGGGACCGGGGAGCTGTTTTTT.

A few counts support this clonotype. The rearrangement joins TRBV27 to TRBJ2-2, with 12 bases matching TRBD1. This CDR3 has 20 residues. Germline assignment: CDR1 MNHEY and CDR2 SMNVEV (reference sequence). V trimming: 3 bases; J trimming: 4 bases; junction bases outside the gene matches: 15. The CDR3 sequence: CASSFRDRGLGRAFTGELFF. The CDR3 DNA is TGTGCCAGCAGTTTCCGGGACAGGGGGCTCGGGAGGGCGTTCACCGGGGAGCTGTTTTTT.

This clonotype came up many times. The chain carries TRBV10-3 and TRBJ1-1, with 8 bases matching TRBD1. Germline assignment: CDR1 ENHRY and CDR2 SYGVKD. This CDR3 is 15 amino acids long. The ends lost 7 bases at V and 4 bases at J; junction bases unmatched: 11. The CDR3 loop is CAITQDRERGTEAFF. The CDR3 DNA sequence: TGTGCCATCACCCAGGACAGGGAAAGAGGCACTGAAGCTTTCTTT.

The J gene is TRBJ1-2, the V gene TRBV20-1; TRBD1 matches at 9 bases. The CDR3 length is 13 residues. The germline gives CDR1 DFQATT, CDR2 SNEGSKA (reference sequence). The J segment lost 4 bases and the V segment lost 5 bases, leaving 5 bases of the junction unmatched. The CDR3 nucleotides read TGCAGTGCTCCCAGGACAGGGGCCTATGGCTACACCTTC. This gives the protein CSAPRTGAYGYTF.

V and J are TRBV10-3 and TRBJ2-1; 8 positions agree with TRBD2. V trimming: 2 bases; J trimming: 3 bases; junction bases outside the gene matches: 6. Germline lookup yields CDR1 ENHRY and CDR2 SYGVKD. This CDR3 has 16 residues. The CDR3 is CAISEGSGGLYNEQFF. CDR3 nucleotide sequence: TGTGCCATCAGTGAGGGAAGCGGGGGACTCTACAATGAGCAGTTCTTC.

The rearrangement links TRBV4-2 to TRBJ2-7; D is unresolved. The ends were cut back, 0 bases at V and 1 base at J, with 10 bases in the middle. The CDR3 spans 15 residues. In germline, CDR1 is LGHNA, CDR2 YNFKEQ. CDR3 in amino acids: CASSQDLPGSYEQYF. The CDR3 region has the DNA TGTGCCAGCAGCCAAGATCTACCGGGTTCCTACGAGCAGTACTTC.

J is TRBJ2-5 and V is TRBV3-1; D perhaps matches TRBD2 (5 bases). The V gene's germline CDR1 is LGHDT and CDR2 YNNKEL (reference sequence). The CDR3 spans 13 residues. Trimming took off 4 bases at V and 5 bases at J, with 11 bases between the two ends. CDR3 amino acids: CASSRPTGETQYF. The DNA of the CDR3 is TGTGCCAGCAGCCGACCTACGGGGGAGACCCAGTACTTC.

This clonotype was seen only once. The gene calls are TRBV6-2 or TRBV6-3 and TRBJ2-1; D is ambiguous. V gave up 7 bases and J gave up 4 bases, with 8 bases separating them. The germline CDR1 and CDR2 sequences are MNHEY and SVGEGT. The CDR3 runs to 12 residues. The CDR3 loop reads CASNSVYNEQFF. CDR3 nucleotide sequence: TGTGCCAGCAACAGCGTTTACAATGAGCAGTTCTTC.

This clonotype was seen only a few times. The chain carries TRBV29-1 and TRBJ2-5, with D possibly being TRBD1 or TRBD2 (5 bases each). Germline CDR1 and CDR2: SQVTM and ANQGSEA. Trimming removed 3 bases from V and 2 bases from J, with 16 bases in between. The CDR3 extends over 15 amino acids. CDR3 protein: CSVEENFGGQETQYF. CDR3 nucleotides: TGCAGCGTTGAGGAAAACTTTGGGGGACAAGAGACCCAGTACTTC.

This clonotype was picked up many times. The V and J genes are TRBV5-1 and TRBJ2-1; 9 bases are a match to TRBD2. This CDR3 spans 14 amino acids. V trimming: 9 bases; J trimming: 5 bases; junction bases outside the gene matches: 9. The germline V gene has CDR1 SGHRS and CDR2 YFSETQ. The CDR3 DNA sequence: TGCGCCACCCATAGCGGGAGTCCCCACAATGAGCAGTTCTTC. It encodes CATHSGSPHNEQFF.